The sequence of this TCR beta chain was determined in a study of OX40 agonist ivuxolimab in advanced cancers. About the research overall: Among those enrolled, mean age was 60 years (range about 23 to 90) and 75% to 85% were male.

V lost 5 bases and J lost 4; bases outside the gene matches: 4. In germline, CDR1 is LNHDA, CDR2 SQIVND (reference sequence). This CDR3 spans 13 amino acids. Repertoires were generated with immunoSEQ multiplex PCR, while TCRdb's copy carries only in-frame clones and drops some. The sample gives fewer than 30,000 clones, less than 90% of which show up once; 45% to 60% is in the top ten. J is TRBJ1-1 and V is TRBV19; TRBD1 matches 7 bases. Sequencing used CD4+ or CD8+ T cells sorted from blood, obtained in a trial of the OX40 agonist ivuxolimab. This TCR derives from an adult with an advanced solid tumor such as melanoma, head and neck, liver or kidney cancer. The chain's CDR3 is CASSPQGGTEAFF. The DNA of the CDR3 is TGTGCCAGTAGTCCGCAGGGGGGCACTGAAGCTTTCTTT.